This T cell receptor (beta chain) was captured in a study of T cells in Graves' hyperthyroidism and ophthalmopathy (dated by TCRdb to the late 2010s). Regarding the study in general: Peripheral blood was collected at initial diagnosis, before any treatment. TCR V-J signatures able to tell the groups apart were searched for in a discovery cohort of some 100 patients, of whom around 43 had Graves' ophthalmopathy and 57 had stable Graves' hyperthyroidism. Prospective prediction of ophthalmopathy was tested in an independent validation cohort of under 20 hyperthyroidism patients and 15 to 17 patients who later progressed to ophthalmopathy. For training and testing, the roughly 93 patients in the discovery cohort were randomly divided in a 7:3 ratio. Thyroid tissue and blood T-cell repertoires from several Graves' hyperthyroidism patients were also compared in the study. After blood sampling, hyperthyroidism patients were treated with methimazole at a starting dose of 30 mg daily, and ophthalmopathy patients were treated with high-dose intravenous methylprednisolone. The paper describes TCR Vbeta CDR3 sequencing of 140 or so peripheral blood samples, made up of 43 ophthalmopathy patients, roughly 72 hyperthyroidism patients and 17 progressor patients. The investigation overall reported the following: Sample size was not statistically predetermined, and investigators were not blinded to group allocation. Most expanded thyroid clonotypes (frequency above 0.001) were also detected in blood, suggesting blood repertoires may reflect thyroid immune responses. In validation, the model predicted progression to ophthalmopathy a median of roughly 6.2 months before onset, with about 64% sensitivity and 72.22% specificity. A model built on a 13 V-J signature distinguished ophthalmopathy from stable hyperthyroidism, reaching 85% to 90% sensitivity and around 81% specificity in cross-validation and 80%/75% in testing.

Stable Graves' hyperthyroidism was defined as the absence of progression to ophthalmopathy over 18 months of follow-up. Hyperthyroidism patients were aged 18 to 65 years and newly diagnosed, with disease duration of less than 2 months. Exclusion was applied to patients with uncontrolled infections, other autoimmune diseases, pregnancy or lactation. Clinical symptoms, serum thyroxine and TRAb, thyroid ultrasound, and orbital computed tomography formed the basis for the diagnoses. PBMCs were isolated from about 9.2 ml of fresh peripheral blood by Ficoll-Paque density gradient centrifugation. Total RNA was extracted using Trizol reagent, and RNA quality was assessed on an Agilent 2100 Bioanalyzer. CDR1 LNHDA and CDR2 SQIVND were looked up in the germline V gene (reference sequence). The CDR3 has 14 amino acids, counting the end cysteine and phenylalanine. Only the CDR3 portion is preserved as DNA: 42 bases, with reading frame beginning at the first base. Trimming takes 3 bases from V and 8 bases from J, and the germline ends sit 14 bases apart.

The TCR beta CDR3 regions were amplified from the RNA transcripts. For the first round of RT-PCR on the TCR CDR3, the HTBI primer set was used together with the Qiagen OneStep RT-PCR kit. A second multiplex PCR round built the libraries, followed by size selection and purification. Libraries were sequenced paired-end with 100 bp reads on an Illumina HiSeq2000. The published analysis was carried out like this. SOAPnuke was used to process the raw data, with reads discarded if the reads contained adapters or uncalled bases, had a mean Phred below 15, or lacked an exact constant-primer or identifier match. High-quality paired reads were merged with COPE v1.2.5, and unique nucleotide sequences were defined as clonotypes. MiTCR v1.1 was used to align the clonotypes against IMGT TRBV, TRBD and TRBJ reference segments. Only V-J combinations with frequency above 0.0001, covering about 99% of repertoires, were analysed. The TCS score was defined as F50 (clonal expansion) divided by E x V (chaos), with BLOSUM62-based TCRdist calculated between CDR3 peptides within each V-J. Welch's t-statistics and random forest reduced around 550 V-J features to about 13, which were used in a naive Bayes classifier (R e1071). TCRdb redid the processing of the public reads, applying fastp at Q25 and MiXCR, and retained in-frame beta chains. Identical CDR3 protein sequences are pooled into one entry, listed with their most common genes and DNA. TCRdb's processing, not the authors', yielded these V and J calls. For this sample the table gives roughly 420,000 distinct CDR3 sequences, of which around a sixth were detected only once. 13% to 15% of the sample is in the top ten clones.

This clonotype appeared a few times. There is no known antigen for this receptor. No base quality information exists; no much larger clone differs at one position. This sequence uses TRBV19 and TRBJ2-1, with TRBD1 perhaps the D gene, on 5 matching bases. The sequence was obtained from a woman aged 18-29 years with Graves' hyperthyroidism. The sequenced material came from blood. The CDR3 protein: CASSIGALGHEQFF. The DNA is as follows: TGTGCCAGTAGTATTGGGGCCCTAGGACATGAGCAGTTCTTC.